The 20 T cell receptor beta chains reported below all come from one sample, sequenced in a study of regulatory T cells in long-lasting Graves disease. Arm-PCR with iRepertoire HTBI primers amplified the CDR3 regions for these TCR beta libraries. From the multiplex PCR reads, TCRdb called clonotypes with MiXCR, one entry per CDR3 protein. This sample has about 540,000 distinct CDR3 sequences, with roughly 12% found just once. This sample's time point: newly diagnosed GD, antithyroid drugs for less than 3 months. The TCR library was prepared using RNA isolated from PBMCs. These same records also appear under a second study, on T cells in Graves' hyperthyroidism and ophthalmopathy.

Sequencing was performed on peripheral blood mononuclear cells (PBMCs), taken at new diagnosis, from a patient treated with antithyroid drugs. Source of these receptors: a man aged 25 to 40 with Graves disease.

V is TRBV5-8 and J is TRBJ2-2, with D tentatively TRBD2 (5 bases). The V gene lost 2 bases and the J gene lost 6 bases, with 17 bases spanning the gap. Germline CDR1 SGHTS, CDR2 YDEGEE. This CDR3 has 16 amino acids. The CDR3 coding sequence is TGTGCCAGCAGCTTATACGACGGAGGAACGCCCGGGGAGCTGTTTTTT. Translating gives CASSLYDGGTPGELFF.

This clonotype was observed at least ten times. The rearrangement joins TRBV11-2 to TRBJ1-2; D is unclear. This CDR3 has 13 amino acids. V lost 5 bases to trimming and J lost 5 bases, with 12 bases between them. The germline CDR1 and CDR2 sequences are SGHAT and FQNNGV. CDR3 in DNA: TGTGCCAGCAGCCCGTCTTTACAGTATGGCTACACCTTC. It is translated as CASSPSLQYGYTF.

The V and J genes are TRBV5-1 and TRBJ2-3; 11 positions agree with TRBD1. V lost 4 bases, J lost 4 bases, and 14 bases stayed unmatched. This CDR3 spans 18 amino acids. Per germline, CDR1 SGHRS and CDR2 YFSETQ. The CDR3 bases are TGCGCCAGCAGCAAAGATACCGGACAGGGGGCGCGTGCAGATACGCAGTATTTT. Its protein is CASSKDTGQGARADTQYF.

This clonotype occurred many times. The V gene is TRBV20-1, the J gene TRBJ2-1, with TRBD1 identical over 8 bases. This CDR3 is built from 14 residues. Germline assignment: CDR1 DFQATT and CDR2 SNEGSKA (reference sequence). As DNA, the CDR3 is TGCACTTGCGTTAGTGGACAGGGCCGGGGTGAGCAGTTCTTC. Protein sequence: CTCVSGQGRGEQFF.

This clonotype was found many times. The chain employs TRBV9 and TRBJ1-5, with 8 bases that match TRBD1. Germline V gives CDR1 SGDLS, CDR2 YYNGEE. The CDR3 contains 16 residues. V shed 0 bases, J shed 4 bases, and the junction held 6 bases outside the gene matches. DNA for the CDR3: TGTGCCAGCAGCGTAGACCCAGGGGGCTTAAATCAGCCCCAGCATTTT. Amino acid sequence: CASSVDPGGLNQPQHF.

This clonotype showed up many times. This sequence joins TRBV27 and TRBJ2-3; D ambiguous. Germline V gene lookup returns CDR1 MNHEY and CDR2 SMNVEV (reference sequence). This CDR3 contains 14 residues. The ends were cut back, 2 bases at V and 4 bases at J, with 10 bases in the middle. Here the CDR3 DNA reads TGTGCCAGCAGTTTAACCGATATCGCAGATACGCAGTATTTT. This codes for CASSLTDIADTQYF.

This clonotype was detected only a few times. The rearrangement uses TRBV6-1 and TRBJ2-1; 13 bases agree with TRBD2. V was pared by 5 bases and J by 9 bases, with 7 bases of the junction left unmatched. CDR3 size: 15 residues. Germline V gene lookup returns CDR1 MNHNS and CDR2 SASEGT. CDR3 nucleotides: TGTGCCAGCAGTATTACCGGGACTAGCGGGATTGAGCAGTTCTTC. Translated: CASSITGTSGIEQFF.

This clonotype was detected ten times or more. The gene calls are TRBV5-1 and TRBJ2-3, with 13 bases lining up with TRBD2. This CDR3 is 17 amino acids long. After removal of 3 bases from V and 2 bases from J, the junction contained 6 bases not matched to a gene. Germline V gives CDR1 SGHRS, CDR2 YFSETQ. The CDR3 spells CASSSGLAGVSTDTQYF. Here the CDR3 DNA reads TGCGCCAGCAGCTCTGGACTAGCGGGAGTTTCCACAGATACGCAGTATTTT. The whole variable domain, remainder taken from reference TRBV5-1 and TRBJ2-3, is KAGVTQTPRYLIKTRGQQVTLSCSPISGHRSVSWYQQTPGQGLQFLFEYFSETQRNKGNFPGRFSGRQFSNSRSEMNVSTLELGDSALYLCASSSGLAGVSTDTQYFGPGTRLTVL.

This clonotype was observed a handful of times. This chain uses TRBV7-9 with TRBJ2-7; 8 bases map to TRBD1. This CDR3 region has 18 residues. The V gene's germline CDR1 is SEHNR and CDR2 FQNEAQ (reference sequence). After removal of 6 bases from V and 0 bases from J, the junction contained 16 bases not matched to a gene. For the CDR3, the DNA is TGTGCCAGCAGGGCTAGGGCCGACGGGGACAGGCGCTCCTACGAGCAGTACTTC. Its protein product is CASRARADGDRRSYEQYF.

This clonotype was detected only a few times. V and J are TRBV18 and TRBJ1-6, with TRBD1 identical over 9 bases. Germline V gene lookup returns CDR1 KGHSH and CDR2 LQKENI. The CDR3 runs 14 residues. V was pared by 2 bases and J by 9 bases, with 2 bases of the junction left unmatched. The CDR3 coding sequence is TGTGCCAGCTCACCAGTGACAGGGGGTTCACCCCTCCACTTT. It encodes CASSPVTGGSPLHF. The full variable domain, with the rest looked up from reference TRBV18 and TRBJ1-6, is NAGVMQNPRHLVRRRGQEARLRCSPMKGHSHVYWYRQLPEEGLKFMVYLQKENIIDESGMPKERFSAEFPKEGPSILRIQQVVRGDSAAYFCASSPVTGGSPLHFGNGTRLTVT.

The table lists this clonotype with many counts. V is TRBV18 and J is TRBJ1-2; 9 nucleotides match TRBD1. Per germline, CDR1 KGHSH and CDR2 LQKENI. J was trimmed by 11 bases and V by 2 bases; bases with no gene match: 6. The CDR3 is 13 amino acids. The CDR3, as DNA: TGTGCCAGCTCACCAGTCCGGGACAGGGTTTACACCTTC. This encodes CASSPVRDRVYTF. Looking up the rest from reference TRBV18 and TRBJ1-2 gives the full variable domain: NAGVMQNPRHLVRRRGQEARLRCSPMKGHSHVYWYRQLPEEGLKFMVYLQKENIIDESGMPKERFSAEFPKEGPSILRIQQVVRGDSAAYFCASSPVRDRVYTFGSGTRLTVV.

This clonotype was picked up a small number of times. V and J are TRBV27 and TRBJ2-5; tentative D call: TRBD1 (5 bases). Trimming shortened V by 6 bases and J by 3 bases, and 20 bases separated the two germline ends. Germline V lookup: CDR1 MNHEY, CDR2 SMNVEV (reference sequence). There are 16 residues in the CDR3. The CDR3 spells CASRPLGQGREETQYF. Written as DNA, the CDR3 is TGTGCCAGCAGACCCCTGGGGCAGGGCAGGGAAGAGACCCAGTACTTC.

This clonotype was counted ten times or more. This rearrangement joins TRBV6-2 or TRBV6-3 to TRBJ2-1, with a tentative D call TRBD2 (5 bases). The CDR3 covers 14 residues. Germline CDR1 is MNHEY and CDR2 is SVGEGT. Trimming pared 6 bases from V and 3 bases from J, leaving 12 bases between. CDR3 nucleotide sequence: TGTGCCAGCAGAGTAGATACTAGCTACAATGAGCAGTTCTTC. Protein: CASRVDTSYNEQFF.

This clonotype was observed a handful of times. The rearrangement links TRBV3-1 to TRBJ2-5; D possibly corresponds to TRBD2 (6 bases). Trimming removed 0 bases at V and 5 bases at J, with 13 bases between. Germline loops: CDR1 LGHDT, CDR2 YNNKEL (reference sequence). The CDR3 covers 15 residues. In nucleotides, the CDR3 is TGTGCCAGCAGCCAAGAGAGACCTGGGGGGGAGACCCAGTACTTC. Its protein product is CASSQERPGGETQYF.

V usage is TRBV2 and J usage is TRBJ2-7, with 13 bases matching TRBD2. The CDR3 totals 16 residues. Germline V lookup: CDR1 SNHLY, CDR2 FYNNEI. The trim removed 3 bases at V and 0 bases at J, leaving 2 bases unmatched. CDR3 nucleotides: TGTGCCAGCAGTGAGACTAGCGGGAGGTACTCCTACGAGCAGTACTTC. As protein: CASSETSGRYSYEQYF.

This clonotype showed up many times. The chain joins TRBV29-1 to TRBJ1-2; TRBD1 might be the D (6 bases). The CDR3 contains 15 residues. Germline V gene sequence: CDR1 SQVTM, CDR2 ANQGSEA. Trimming took off 4 bases at V and 6 bases at J, with 21 bases between the two ends. The CDR3 nucleotides are TGCAGCGTTGTATCCTCCGGCGGGGGGCTGGATGGCTACACCTTC. This sequence encodes CSVVSSGGGLDGYTF.

This clonotype has at least ten counts. The chain is built from TRBV29-1 and TRBJ1-1; 7 nucleotides line up with TRBD1. CDR1 and CDR2 (germline): SQVTM, ANQGSEA. V lost 7 bases, J lost 6 bases, and 11 bases stayed unmatched. CDR3 size: 13 residues. For the CDR3, the DNA is TGCAGCGCCGGCCAGGGGGTGTTGGCTGAAGCTTTCTTT. It yields the protein CSAGQGVLAEAFF.

This clonotype occurred a few times. This chain links TRBV12-3 or TRBV12-4 with TRBJ2-5; D is unclear. V lost 2 bases and J lost 5, with 9 bases in between. The CDR3 totals 13 residues. CDR3 nucleotide sequence: TGTGCCAGCAGTTTAACTTTTAGGGAGACCCAGTACTTC. Residues: CASSLTFRETQYF.

The V call is TRBV19, the J call TRBJ1-6; the D gene is possibly TRBD1 (6 bases). Germline V CDR1 and CDR2: LNHDA, SQIVND (reference sequence). Trimming stripped 4 bases from V and 11 bases from J, with 21 bases between. The CDR3 has 16 amino acids. DNA for the CDR3: TGTGCCAGTAGTAGCCCAGGCGGGGGCTGGAATCCACCCCTCCACTTT. It is translated as CASSSPGGGWNPPLHF.

This clonotype showed up many times. The rearrangement links TRBV11-2 to TRBJ2-5; D uncertain. Germline V lookup: CDR1 SGHAT, CDR2 FQNNGV. Trimming stripped 4 bases from V and 3 bases from J, with 6 bases between. The length of the CDR3 is 12 residues. The CDR3 reads CASSSEEETQYF. DNA of the CDR3: TGTGCCAGCAGCTCCGAGGAAGAGACCCAGTACTTC.